This TCR beta chain was documented in a study of early T cells in non-severe SARS-CoV-2 infection. Unique molecular identifiers (one per individual cDNA molecule) were attached. TCRdb redid the calling of the 5' RACE reads with MiXCR, one entry per CDR3 protein. This sample has some 58,000 distinct CDR3 sequences, with over 9% found just once. The sequence derives from an adult who was a healthcare worker with PCR-confirmed SARS-CoV-2 infection or an uninfected control (not recorded which). The material was whole blood, obtained at baseline.

CDR3 bases: TGTGCCAGCAGCCCGCCCGGGGGCTCTGGAAACACCATATATTTT. It translates to CASSPPGGSGNTIYF. This sequence joins TRBV5-4 and TRBJ1-3; a possible D gene is TRBD1 (5 bases). CDR1 SGHNT and CDR2 YYREEE come from the germline V gene (reference sequence). This CDR3 is built from 15 residues. V lost 4 bases and J lost 0, with 11 bases in between.